Listed below are T cell receptor beta chains from one sample, sequenced in a study of CD8 T cells in ankylosing spondylitis. TCRdb used MiXCR to reprocess the 5' RACE reads, holding one entry per CDR3 protein. The sample holds about 360,000 distinct CDR3 sequences, 20% to 25% seen once. The source material was blood, either unsorted or a sorted T cell fraction (not recorded which). The receptors shown here come from a male donor with ankylosing spondylitis or in good health (not recorded which). Both conserved end residues are part of each CDR3. A D gene is named only where the DNA matches it firmly. A row's size may be missing; if present it is once, few, many or a size class.

TGTGCCAGCAGCCGACAGAGAGAGTACAATGAGCAGTTCTTC	CASSRQREYNEQFF	few	.	TRBV7-2	TRBJ2-1
TGTGCCAGCAGCGTAGGGGGTGGAAGGGCTTTCTTT	CASSVGGGRAFF	few	.	TRBV9	TRBJ1-1
TGCGCCAGCAGCTTGTTCCAGGATGAGCAGTTCTTC	CASSLFQDEQFF	few	.	TRBV5-1	TRBJ2-1
TGTGCCAGCAGTCGAGGACAGGGCTGGGAAGAGACCCAGTACTTC	CASSRGQGWEETQYF	few	TRBD1	TRBV28	TRBJ2-5
TGCAGCGTTATACTATTAGAGGCGAACTCGGGGATTACGCAGTATTTT	CSVILLEANSGITQYF	few	.	TRBV29-1	TRBJ2-3
TGTGCCAGCAGTTTATACAGGGGGGCGAACACTGAAGCTTTCTTT	CASSLYRGANTEAFF	few	TRBD1	TRBV27	TRBJ1-1
TGTGCCAGCAGTTACTCACAGGCCAGACTAGCGGGGGGCCAATACGAGCAGTACTTC	CASSYSQARLAGGQYEQYF	few	TRBD2	TRBV6-5	TRBJ2-7
TGTGCCTCATACAGGGGAGGGGCGGACACTGAAGCTTTCTTT	CASYRGGADTEAFF	.	TRBD1	TRBV30	TRBJ1-1
TGTGCCAGCAGTTTAGGACAGGGGGACTACGAGCAGTACTTC	CASSLGQGDYEQYF	many	TRBD1	TRBV12-3/TRBV12-4	TRBJ2-7
TGTGCCAGCAGAACCCCCGGTGGCGAGCAGTACTTC	CASRTPGGEQYF	few	.	TRBV6-1	TRBJ2-7
TGTGCCATCAGTGATCTTGGGACAGAGACCGGGGAGCTGTTTTTT	CAISDLGTETGELFF	.	TRBD1	TRBV10-3	TRBJ2-2
TGTGCCAGCAGCGAAGGAGTCCGGGGATCTAATTCACCCCTCCACTTT	CASSEGVRGSNSPLHF	.	.	TRBV7-9	TRBJ1-6
TGTGCCAGCAGCGGAACAGGGTGGTACGAGCAGTACTTC	CASSGTGWYEQYF	few	.	TRBV12-3/TRBV12-4	TRBJ2-7
TGCAGCGTTGACGTGGGACAACCGAACACCGGGAAGCTGTTTTTT	CSVDVGQPNTGKLFF	.	.	TRBV29-1	TRBJ2-2
TGTGCCAGCATTCTTAATCGTGGCCCCTACAATGAGCAGTTCTTC	CASILNRGPYNEQFF	.	.	TRBV6-1	TRBJ2-1
TGTGCCAGTAGTGCGATAGCGGGGGAGTACAATGAGCAGTTCTTC	CASSAIAGEYNEQFF	.	TRBD2	TRBV19	TRBJ2-1
TGTGCCAGCAGCTGGCGGTTGGGGTTGCGGGGGGCGAACAATGAGCAGTTCTTC	CASSWRLGLRGANNEQFF	.	TRBD2	TRBV11-2	TRBJ2-1
TGCAGCGTTGAAGAGCAGGGGCTGGGGGACACCGGGGAGCTGTTTTTT	CSVEEQGLGDTGELFF	.	.	TRBV29-1	TRBJ2-2
TGCAGTGCTTGGGGGGGGGCGTTAAGTAGCACTGAAGCTTTCTTT	CSAWGGALSSTEAFF	.	.	TRBV20-1	TRBJ1-1
TGTGCCAGCAGCCCTCTAGCGATTGATACAGATACGCAGTATTTT	CASSPLAIDTDTQYF	.	.	TRBV3-1	TRBJ2-3
TGCAGTGCTAGAGAGCTCGGATCCTACGAGCAGTACTTC	CSARELGSYEQYF	.	.	TRBV20-1	TRBJ2-7
TGTGCCAGCAGCGAGACCGAGCGACTAGCGGGGGGCACAGATACGCAGTATTTT	CASSETERLAGGTDTQYF	few	TRBD2	TRBV9	TRBJ2-3
TGTGCCAGCAGGCCAGTAGACAGAAATCAGCCCCAGCATTTT	CASRPVDRNQPQHF	.	.	TRBV28	TRBJ1-5